The rows below give T cell receptor beta chains drawn from one sample of a study of blood T cells in healthy people across ages. TCRdb ran MiXCR on the 5' RACE reads and lists one entry per CDR3 protein. The sample lists approximately 790,000 distinct CDR3 sequences; less than 80% were seen once. The sample taken for sequencing was blood. These receptors came from a man aged 25-40 years in good health. Both conserved end residues are part of each CDR3. Each record gives: J gene, V gene, clone size, D gene, CDR3 DNA, CDR3 protein. The D gene is left open where the match is weak. For some rows the clone size is stated as once, few or many, or as a class when expanded; others skip it.

TRBJ2-7 | TRBV28 | NA | TRBD1 | TGTGCCAGCAGTTTATTGGGACAGATTTCCTACGAGCAGTACTTC | CASSLLGQISYEQYF
TRBJ1-2 | TRBV9 | NA | TRBD1 | TGTGCCGGCAGCCCGCACCGGACAGGCACCTATGGCTACACCTTC | CAGSPHRTGTYGYTF
TRBJ2-1 | TRBV3-1 | few | NA | TGTGCCAGCAGCCAAAGGATCGGGGTACGGAATGAGCAGTTCTTC | CASSQRIGVRNEQFF
TRBJ1-4 | TRBV7-2 | NA | NA | TGTGCCAGCAGCTTAGAGTCGGGGCCTAGTGAAAAACTGTTTTTT | CASSLESGPSEKLFF
TRBJ2-3 | TRBV6-5 | NA | TRBD1 | TGTGCCAGCAGTTACTCTCTGACAGGGGTGGGAGATACGCAGTATTTT | CASSYSLTGVGDTQYF
TRBJ2-1 | TRBV7-9 | few | TRBD2 | TGTGCCAGCAGCGTGGGACTAGCGGGGTGGAATGAGCAGTTCTTC | CASSVGLAGWNEQFF
TRBJ2-7 | TRBV24-1 | NA | NA | TGTGCCACCAGTGACTCCCTGGGGGAGGGGGAGGACGAGCAGTACTTC | CATSDSLGEGEDEQYF
TRBJ2-1 | TRBV9 | NA | TRBD2 | TGTGCCAGCAGCGCTAACATAGCGGGGGGGCAGGGCAATGAGCAGTTCTTC | CASSANIAGGQGNEQFF
TRBJ2-1 | TRBV4-3 | few | NA | TGCGCCAGCAGCCAAGGAGTGGGGGCCTACAATGAGCAGTTCTTC | CASSQGVGAYNEQFF
TRBJ2-3 | TRBV9 | NA | NA | TGTGCCAGCAGCCCCTACCCCGGGGATACGCAGTATTTT | CASSPYPGDTQYF
TRBJ2-5 | TRBV10-3 | NA | TRBD2 | TGTGCCATCGGCGGGAGTATGGAGACCCAGTACTTC | CAIGGSMETQYF
TRBJ2-1 | TRBV14 | NA | TRBD1 | TGTGCCAGCAGGGGACAGGGTCTGGATGAGCAGTTCTTC | CASRGQGLDEQFF
TRBJ2-2 | TRBV5-6 | NA | TRBD2 | TGTGCCAGCAGCACCCGACTAGCGGGGAGGACCGGGGAGCTGTTTTTT | CASSTRLAGRTGELFF
TRBJ1-1 | TRBV29-1 | NA | TRBD1 | TGCAGCGTTGGACAGGGGATGGGCACTGAAGCTTTCTTT | CSVGQGMGTEAFF
TRBJ2-7 | TRBV20-1 | NA | TRBD2 | TGCAGTGCTAGAGCACTAGCGACCTACTCCTACGAGCAGTACTTC | CSARALATYSYEQYF
TRBJ1-1 | TRBV6-2/TRBV6-3 | NA | NA | TGTGCCAGCAGATTGACTGGGCTCACTGAAGCTTTCTTT | CASRLTGLTEAFF
TRBJ2-4 | TRBV12-3/TRBV12-4 | NA | NA | TGTGCCAACAGTTTTACTCTCTTCGATAGTGTGCAGGTGGAACAGTACTTC | CANSFTLFDSVQVEQYF
TRBJ1-6 | TRBV7-3 | NA | NA | TGTGCCAGCAGCTTAACCGGGGGCGCCAGTTCACCCCTCCACTTT | CASSLTGGASSPLHF
TRBJ1-6 | TRBV6-2/TRBV6-3 | NA | TRBD1 | TGTGCCAGCAGTTGGGGGACAGGGGGTTCACCCCTCCACTTT | CASSWGTGGSPLHF
TRBJ2-5 | TRBV12-3/TRBV12-4 | NA | NA | TGTGCCAGCAGTTTCGGTGATAGCTTGGAGACCCAGTACTTC | CASSFGDSLETQYF
TRBJ2-7 | TRBV4-3 | NA | NA | TGCGCCAGCAGCTATATTGCGTCCGACTCCTACGAGCAGTACTTC | CASSYIASDSYEQYF
TRBJ1-5 | TRBV4-2 | few | TRBD1 | TGTGCCAGCAGCCCAGACAGGGACCTCAATCAGCCCCAGCATTTT | CASSPDRDLNQPQHF
TRBJ2-5 | TRBV7-2 | NA | NA | TGTGCCAGCAGCTTACGGGCCCCAATCTGGGAGACCCAGTACTTC | CASSLRAPIWETQYF
TRBJ2-3 | TRBV6-6 | many | TRBD2 | TGTGCCAGCAGTTACTCGGGGCGGGGGGCCGCCACAGATACGCAGTATTTT | CASSYSGRGAATDTQYF
TRBJ2-3 | TRBV6-5 | few | NA | TGTGCCAGCAGTTACTTTAGCCCCCTCGGCCGCACAGATACGCAGTATTTT | CASSYFSPLGRTDTQYF
TRBJ1-1 | TRBV7-3 | NA | TRBD1 | TGTGCCAGCAGCTTCCGAGGACAGGGTGGTGAAGCTTTCTTT | CASSFRGQGGEAFF
TRBJ2-1 | TRBV6-2/TRBV6-3 | NA | NA | TGTGCCAGCAGTTACCTCGACAACTACAATGAGCAGTTCTTC | CASSYLDNYNEQFF
TRBJ2-3 | TRBV29-1 | NA | NA | TGCAGCGTTCTAACGCCCGGCACAGATACGCAGTATTTT | CSVLTPGTDTQYF
TRBJ2-5 | TRBV20-1 | NA | TRBD2 | TGCAGTGCTACTAGCGGGGGGGGTTACGAGACCCAGTACTTC | CSATSGGGYETQYF
TRBJ2-1 | TRBV24-1 | NA | TRBD1 | TGTGCCACCAGTGGTTCCCGGGACAGGGACTACAATGAGCAGTTCTTC | CATSGSRDRDYNEQFF
TRBJ1-4 | TRBV30 | NA | NA | TGTGCCTGGGGCAGGGAAGATGAAAAACTGTTTTTT | CAWGREDEKLFF
TRBJ1-6 | TRBV20-1 | NA | TRBD1 | TGCAGTGCTCGGACAGGTCGGGCTTCACCCCTCCACTTT | CSARTGRASPLHF
TRBJ2-7 | TRBV20-1 | few | TRBD2 | TGCAGTGCTTCGGCTAGCGGGGCCTACGAGCAGTACTTC | CSASASGAYEQYF
TRBJ2-3 | TRBV4-1 | NA | NA | TGCGCCAGCAGCCAAGATCTGGGTCTCGGTGGAGATACGCAGTATTTT | CASSQDLGLGGDTQYF
TRBJ1-6 | TRBV6-2/TRBV6-3 | NA | NA | TGTGCCAGCAGTAACGACGGCGCGTTATCACCCCTCCACTTT | CASSNDGALSPLHF
TRBJ2-7 | TRBV3-1 | few | NA | TGTGCCAGCAGCCAATCTCGGGATACCTACGAGCAGTACTTC | CASSQSRDTYEQYF
TRBJ2-7 | TRBV10-3 | NA | NA | TGTGCCATCAGTTCTAGGGATGAGCAGTACTTC | CAISSRDEQYF
TRBJ1-2 | TRBV4-2 | NA | TRBD1 | TGTGCCAGCAGCCAACATCCTGGGGACAGGGCCCACTATGGCTACACCTTC | CASSQHPGDRAHYGYTF
TRBJ2-7 | TRBV5-1 | NA | TRBD2 | TGCGCCAGCAGCTTACCAGCGGGGCGCTCCTACGAGCAGTACTTC | CASSLPAGRSYEQYF
TRBJ2-5 | TRBV12-3/TRBV12-4 | NA | TRBD1 | TGTGCCAGCAGTTGGGACAGAGAGATTCAAGAGACCCAGTACTTC | CASSWDREIQETQYF
TRBJ2-1 | TRBV4-2 | NA | NA | TGTGCCAGCAGCCCGCAAATCGGGGGAGATCAAGAGACCCAGTTCTTC | CASSPQIGGDQETQFF
TRBJ1-2 | TRBV6-5 | NA | NA | TGTGCCAGCAGTTACTCTGCAGGGACGGTCTATGGCTACACCTTC | CASSYSAGTVYGYTF